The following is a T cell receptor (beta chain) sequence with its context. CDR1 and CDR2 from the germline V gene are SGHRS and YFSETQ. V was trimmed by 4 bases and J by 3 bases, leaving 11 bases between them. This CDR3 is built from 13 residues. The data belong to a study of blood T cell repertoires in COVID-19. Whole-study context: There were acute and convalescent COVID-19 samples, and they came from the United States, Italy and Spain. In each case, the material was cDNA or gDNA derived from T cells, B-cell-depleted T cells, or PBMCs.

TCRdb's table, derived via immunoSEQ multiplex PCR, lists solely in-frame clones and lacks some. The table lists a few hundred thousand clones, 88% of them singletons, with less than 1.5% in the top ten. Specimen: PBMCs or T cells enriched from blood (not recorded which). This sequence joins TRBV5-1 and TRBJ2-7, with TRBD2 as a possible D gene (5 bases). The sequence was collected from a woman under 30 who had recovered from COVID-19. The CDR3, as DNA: TGCGCCAGCAGCCATCAGACTAACTACGAGCAGTACTTC. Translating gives CASSHQTNYEQYF.